A selection of T cell receptor beta chains follows, all from one sample in a study of T cell changes during pregnancy in multiple sclerosis. Assay used: immunoSEQ multiplex PCR; TCRdb lists only in-frame clones, some missing. Here the sample spans approximately 88,000 clones, roughly 96% being singletons. This specimen was peripheral blood, taken in the second trimester of pregnancy. The receptors stem from a female donor with multiple sclerosis, enrolled in a pregnancy study. The CDR3 runs from the conserved cysteine through the conserved F or W. D genes are given only for firm matches. Clone size is stated in some rows and not others, as once, few, many or a class when expanded.

V gene,J gene,clone size,D gene,CDR3 DNA,CDR3 protein
TRBV19,TRBJ1-1,.,.,TGTGCCACTCGGGCAGGGGCTGCTGAAGCTTTCTTT,CATRAGAAEAFF
TRBV9,TRBJ2-5,.,.,TGTGCCAGCAGTGCGAGGGGGGAGACCCAGTACTTC,CASSARGETQYF
TRBV5-6,TRBJ1-2,once,.,TGTGCCAGCAGCTTGGACGGGACACCTAACTATGGCTACACCTTC,CASSLDGTPNYGYTF
TRBV19,TRBJ2-7,.,TRBD2,TGTGCCAGTAGTCCCCCCCCTCTTCGAGCGGGGCCCTACGAGCAGTACTTC,CASSPPPLRAGPYEQYF
TRBV9,TRBJ2-2,.,TRBD1,TGTGCCAGCAGCGTAGCCCCGGGACAGTTGAACACCGGGGAGCTGTTTTTT,CASSVAPGQLNTGELFF
TRBV29-1,TRBJ1-1,.,.,TGCAGCGTTGGCGGCGGGGGATGGACTGAAGCTTTCTTT,CSVGGGGWTEAFF
TRBV5-8,TRBJ2-1,.,TRBD2,TGTGCCAGCAGCTTTGGGACTAGCGGATACAATGAGCAGTTCTTC,CASSFGTSGYNEQFF
TRBV19,TRBJ1-1,.,.,TGTGCCAGTAGTGACGACAGCTATGATGAAGCTTTCTTT,CASSDDSYDEAFF
TRBV18,TRBJ2-4,.,TRBD2,TGTGCCAGCTCACCCGTCCCGGGACTAGCGAGGCAGGCCAAAAACATTCAGTACTTC,CASSPVPGLARQAKNIQYF
TRBV9,TRBJ1-2,.,TRBD1,TGTGCCAGCACCAGACAGGGGATGTTCGGTGGCTACACCTTC,CASTRQGMFGGYTF
TRBV11-2,TRBJ2-7,.,TRBD2,TGTGCCAGCAGCTTCGGACTAGATTTATACGAGCAGTACTTC,CASSFGLDLYEQYF
TRBV5-1,TRBJ1-1,.,.,TGCGCCAGCAGCTTCCAGGGGAACACTGAAGCTTTCTTT,CASSFQGNTEAFF
TRBV19,TRBJ2-1,.,TRBD1,TGTGCCAGTAGTACCGGACAGGGCAATGAGCAGTTCTTC,CASSTGQGNEQFF
TRBV5-1,TRBJ2-3,.,.,TGCGCCAGCAGCTTAATAAGCGGGAGCACAGATACGCAGTATTTT,CASSLISGSTDTQYF
TRBV18,TRBJ1-1,once,.,TGTGCCAGCTCACCACCTAGCAGAGATCACACTGAAGCTTTCTTT,CASSPPSRDHTEAFF
TRBV5-1,TRBJ2-7,.,TRBD1,TGCGCCAGCAGGACAGGGTTAGCCTACGAGCAGTACTTC,CASRTGLAYEQYF
TRBV2,TRBJ2-7,.,TRBD2,TGTGCCAGCAGTTATAGAGGTAGCGGGGGCACCTACGAGCAGTACTTC,CASSYRGSGGTYEQYF
TRBV6-1,TRBJ1-1,.,.,TGTGCCAGCAGTCCCACAGCTAAGAACACTGAAGCTTTCTTT,CASSPTAKNTEAFF
TRBV4-1,TRBJ2-7,once,TRBD2,TGCGCCAGCAGCCAAGTCGCATCTAGCGGGAGGGATGGAAGCTACGAGCAGTACTTC,CASSQVASSGRDGSYEQYF
TRBV7-9,TRBJ2-2,.,TRBD1,TGTGCCAGCAGCGTACAGGGGGTTACCGGGGAGCTGTTTTTT,CASSVQGVTGELFF
TRBV5-1,TRBJ2-1,once,.,TGCGCCAGCAGCTTGGATGGCGGCGAGCAGTTCTTC,CASSLDGGEQFF
TRBV9,TRBJ1-1,.,TRBD1,TGTGCCAGCAGCGTTTCCCCCGGGACAGGTCCAACTTTCTTT,CASSVSPGTGPTFF
TRBV29-1,TRBJ1-5,.,.,TGCAGCGTTGGAAGCCTGTGTAGCAATCAGCCCCAGCATTTT,CSVGSLCSNQPQHF
TRBV2,TRBJ2-2,.,TRBD1,TGTGCCAGCCGGCCGGACAGGGGCGCGGGCACCGGGGAGCTGTTTTTT,CASRPDRGAGTGELFF
TRBV5-1,TRBJ2-7,.,.,TGCGCCAGCAGCTTGTCGGGTCAGGGTTACGAGCAGTACTTC,CASSLSGQGYEQYF
TRBV28,TRBJ1-5,.,TRBD1,TGTGCCAGCAGTTACCAACAGGGGCAACGTCAGCCCCAGCATTTT,CASSYQQGQRQPQHF
TRBV7-8,TRBJ2-1,.,.,TGTGCCAGCAGCCTCGGACGGAGGTCCTACAATGAGCAGTTCTTC,CASSLGRRSYNEQFF
TRBV7-8,TRBJ2-3,.,TRBD2,TGTGCCAGCAGCTTAGACCCGGGAGGCCCAGATACGCAGTATTTT,CASSLDPGGPDTQYF
TRBV6-1,TRBJ1-4,.,.,TGTGCCAGCAGTGAAGCTGGGGACTGGGGTGAAAAACTGTTTTTT,CASSEAGDWGEKLFF
TRBV9,TRBJ2-2,.,.,TGTGCCAGCAGCGTAGATCTCGGGTCAAACACCGGGGAGCTGTTTTTT,CASSVDLGSNTGELFF
TRBV5-1,TRBJ1-2,.,TRBD1,TGCGCCAGCAGCGCGTGGGACAGCTCCTATGGCTACACCTTC,CASSAWDSSYGYTF
TRBV9,TRBJ2-3,.,TRBD2,TGTGCCGGAGACCAAGGACTAGCGGGACTAGATACGCAGTATTTT,CAGDQGLAGLDTQYF
TRBV6-6,TRBJ2-1,few,TRBD1,TGTGCCAGCAGTTACTCCGCAGGGGGCTACAATGAGCAGTTCTTC,CASSYSAGGYNEQFF
TRBV9,TRBJ2-7,.,TRBD2,TGTGCCAGCAGCGTAGATAGCGGGGGATTCTACGAGCAGTACTTC,CASSVDSGGFYEQYF
TRBV4-1,TRBJ1-5,few,.,TGCGCCAGCAGCCAAGATCCAGCAGGTTCATATAGCAATCAGCCCCAGCATTTT,CASSQDPAGSYSNQPQHF
TRBV27,TRBJ1-1,.,.,TGTGCCAGCAGCACCAGGGGACAGAACACTGAAGCTTTCTTT,CASSTRGQNTEAFF
TRBV9,TRBJ2-2,.,TRBD2,TGTGCCAGTTCCCTGGAACCGGTTCTAGCGGGAGCCACCGGGGAGCTGTTTTTT,CASSLEPVLAGATGELFF
TRBV9,TRBJ2-2,.,TRBD1,TGTGCCAGCAGCGGGGGGACAGGGCTGGACACCGGGGAGCTGTTTTTT,CASSGGTGLDTGELFF
TRBV6-5,TRBJ2-1,.,TRBD2,TGTGCCAGCAGAGGACTAGCGCACAATGAGCAGTTCTTC,CASRGLAHNEQFF
TRBV6-5,TRBJ2-7,.,.,TGTGCCAGCAGTGCGGGCCCTTCCTACGAGCAGTACTTC,CASSAGPSYEQYF
TRBV2,TRBJ2-1,.,TRBD2,TGTGCCAGCAGTGGGACTAGCGGGAGTTACAATGAGCAGTTCTTC,CASSGTSGSYNEQFF
TRBV19,TRBJ1-1,.,TRBD1,TGTGCCAGTAGTCCACGACAGGGTAGGAACACTGAAGCTTTCTTT,CASSPRQGRNTEAFF
TRBV18,TRBJ1-2,.,TRBD1,TGTGCCAGCTCACCTACCCGGGACAGTCTCGCGGGTGGCTACACCTTC,CASSPTRDSLAGGYTF
TRBV9,TRBJ1-2,.,TRBD1,TGTGCCAGCAGTCTCGGGACAGTAGTTAACTATGGCTACACCTTC,CASSLGTVVNYGYTF
TRBV7-2,TRBJ2-1,.,TRBD2,TGTGCCACCCTACTAGCGGGAGGATGGTACAATGAGCAGTTCTTC,CATLLAGGWYNEQFF
TRBV10-2,TRBJ2-5,.,TRBD1,TGCGCCAGCAGAGGGACAGGGGGGATGGAGACCCAGTACTTC,CASRGTGGMETQYF
TRBV9,TRBJ2-1,.,TRBD2,TGTGCCAGCAGCGTAGGGGCGGGAGCGGGCTACAATGAGCAGTTCTTC,CASSVGAGAGYNEQFF
TRBV5-1,TRBJ2-1,.,TRBD2,TGCGCCAGCAGCCCGCAGGGGGCGACCGGACTAGCGGGTTTTAATGAGCAGTTCTTC,CASSPQGATGLAGFNEQFF